This T cell receptor beta chain was documented in a study of T cell repertoires in cytomegalovirus infection. Study at large: Matching HLA type and CMV infection were both indicated by public TCR beta signatures.

The CDR3 is 13 residues long. CDR1 is SGHTA and CDR2 is FQGNSA in the germline V gene. The V segment lost 3 bases and the J segment 5 bases; nucleotides outside the gene matches: 2. TCRdb itself ran the reads through MiXCR, one entry per CDR3 protein. The sample lists about 76,000 distinct CDR3 sequences, less than 4.5% occurring once. This clonotype has a count of ten or more. Antigen specificity is unknown. Study results and caveats: Pooled public TCR beta family frequency picked out CMV carriers with the relevant HLA.

This sequence was found in a human donor in good health (CMV status not recorded). Some clones in this sample may be carry-over from other donors' samples. The rearrangement joins TRBV7-2 to TRBJ2-7, with 9 bases identical to TRBD1. The sample taken for sequencing was PBMCs. The DNA of the CDR3 is TGTGCCAGCAGCTTTACAGGGGGCCACGAGCAGTACTTC. Its translation: CASSFTGGHEQYF.